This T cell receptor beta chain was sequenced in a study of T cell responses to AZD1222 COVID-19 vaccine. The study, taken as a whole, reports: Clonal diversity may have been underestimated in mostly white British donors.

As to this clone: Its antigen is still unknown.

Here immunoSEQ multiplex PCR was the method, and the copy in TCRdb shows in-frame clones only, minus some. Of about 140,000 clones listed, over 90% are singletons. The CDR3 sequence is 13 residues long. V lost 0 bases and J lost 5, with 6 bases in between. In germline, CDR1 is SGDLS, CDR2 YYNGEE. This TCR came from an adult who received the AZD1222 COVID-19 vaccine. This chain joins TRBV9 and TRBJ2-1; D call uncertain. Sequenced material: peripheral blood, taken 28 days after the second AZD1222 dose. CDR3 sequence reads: CASSVVTDNEQFF. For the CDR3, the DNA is TGTGCCAGCAGCGTAGTCACCGACAATGAGCAGTTCTTC. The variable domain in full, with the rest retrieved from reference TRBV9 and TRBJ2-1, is DSGVTQTPKHLITATGQRVTLRCSPRSGDLSVYWYQQSLDQGLQFLIQYYNGEERAKGNILERFSAQQFPDLHSELNLSSLELGDSALYFCASSVVTDNEQFFGPGTRLTVL.